The 28 T cell receptor beta chains below come from one sample, sequenced in a study of PD-1 blockade in classical Hodgkin lymphoma. The table came from immunoSEQ multiplex PCR; TCRdb's copy has only in-frame clones and leaves some out. Altogether about 20,000 clones are present, roughly 80% being singletons, with the ten largest covering approximately 7.7%. Time point noted: cycle 4 day 1 (C4D1), after five to seven weeks of nivolumab. Every patient experienced relapse after autologous stem cell transplantation, and brentuximab vedotin exposure varied. The sequencing here drew on peripheral blood mononuclear cells (PBMCs), taken before the fourth cycle of nivolumab. These receptor sequences come from a human donor with classical Hodgkin lymphoma.

The gene calls are TRBV5-4 and TRBJ1-2, with D perhaps matching TRBD1 (5 bases). The CDR3 length is 14 residues. The V end was cut by 5 bases, the J end by 3 bases, with 14 bases between. The V gene's germline CDR1 is SGHNT and CDR2 YYREEE (reference sequence). CDR3 in DNA: TGTGCCAGCAGGTCGACGGACACCTACTATGGCTACACCTTC. Amino acid sequence: CASRSTDTYYGYTF. The whole variable domain, filled in from reference TRBV5-4 and TRBJ1-2, reads ETGVTQSPTHLIKTRGQQVTLRCSSQSGHNTVSWYQQALGQGPQFIFQYYREEENGRGNFPPRFSGLQFPNYSSELNVNALELDDSALYLCASRSTDTYYGYTFGSGTRLTVV.

The sample holds a few counts of this clone. J is TRBJ2-3 and V is TRBV4-2; tentatively, D is TRBD2 (5 bases). V lost 0 bases to trimming and J lost 1 base, with 11 bases between them. This CDR3 has 16 amino acids. CDR1 and CDR2 from the germline V gene are LGHNA and YNFKEQ. This CDR3 reads CASSQELAPRTDTQYF. The CDR3 region has the DNA TGTGCCAGCAGCCAAGAGCTAGCTCCCCGCACAGATACGCAGTATTTT.

The J gene is TRBJ2-1, the V gene TRBV7-2, with 11 bases aligning to TRBD2. This CDR3 comprises 16 residues. Germline CDR1 is SGHTA and CDR2 is FQGNSA. Trimming took 0 bases from V and 3 from J; bases not matched to a gene: 1. The CDR3 bases are TGTGCCAGCAGCTTAGCGGGACTAGCGGTCTACAATGAGCAGTTCTTC. Amino acids: CASSLAGLAVYNEQFF. Variable domain in full (rest from reference TRBV7-2 and TRBJ2-1): GAGVSQSPSNKVTEKGKDVELRCDPISGHTALYWYRQSLGQGLEFLIYFQGNSAPDKSGLPSDRFSAERTGGSVSTLTIQRTQQEDSAVYLCASSLAGLAVYNEQFFGPGTRLTVL.

The rearrangement uses TRBV19 and TRBJ1-2, with D tentatively TRBD1 (5 bases). From germline, CDR1 is LNHDA and CDR2 SQIVND (reference sequence). The CDR3 runs 15 residues. Trimming took off 2 bases at V and 6 bases at J, with 16 bases between the two ends. CDR3 DNA: TGTGCCAGTAGTATACGGGCCAGGGCTGGGGATGGCTACACCTTC. The encoded protein is CASSIRARAGDGYTF.

The V call is TRBV7-7, the J call TRBJ2-5; no definite D call. Germline V gene data show CDR1 as SSHAT and CDR2 as FNYEAQ (reference sequence). The ends were cut back, 4 bases at V and 2 bases at J, with 11 bases in the middle. This CDR3 spans 14 amino acids. The CDR3 reads CASSSVGFQETQYF. The CDR3 DNA reads as TGTGCCAGCAGCTCGGTGGGGTTTCAAGAGACCCAGTACTTC.

This chain joins TRBV5-4 and TRBJ2-5; 9 positions match TRBD2. The J segment lost 5 bases and the V segment lost 4 bases, leaving 12 bases of the junction unmatched. Germline values: CDR1 SGHNT, CDR2 YYREEE (reference sequence). The CDR3 is 16 residues long. CDR3 region: CASSPDGAGGGETQYF. CDR3 nucleotide sequence: TGTGCCAGCAGCCCAGACGGAGCGGGAGGAGGGGAGACCCAGTACTTC.

The chain employs TRBV6-5 and TRBJ2-2; tentatively, D is TRBD2 (7 bases). Germline V CDR1 and CDR2: MNHEY, SVGAGI. The ends were cut back, 3 bases at V and 3 bases at J, with 11 bases in the middle. There are 15 residues in the CDR3. The chain's CDR3 is CASSYFGGHTGELFF. In nucleotides, the CDR3 is TGTGCCAGCAGTTATTTCGGGGGGCACACCGGGGAGCTGTTTTTT.

The rearrangement joins TRBV28 to TRBJ2-4; the D gene is possibly TRBD1 (7 bases). This CDR3 is 19 amino acids long. The germline gives CDR1 MDHEN, CDR2 SYDVKM. Between the trimmed V and J ends, which lost 1 base and 3 bases, there was a span of 22 bases. This CDR3 is CASSLYISGRGTGKNIQYF. The DNA for the CDR3 is TGTGCCAGCAGTTTATATATCTCCGGCAGGGGGACTGGCAAAAACATTCAGTACTTC.

This sequence joins TRBV5-4 and TRBJ1-4; D is unclear. The germline V gene has CDR1 SGHNT and CDR2 YYREEE (reference sequence). V lost 1 base to trimming and J lost 8 bases, with 6 bases between them. The CDR3 consists of 12 residues. The CDR3 DNA is TGTGCCAGCAGCTTGATGGGGGAAAAACTGTTTTTT. Its translation: CASSLMGEKLFF.

The rearrangement links TRBV10-3 to TRBJ2-3; 7 bases are a match to TRBD1. CDR1 is ENHRY, CDR2 SYGVKD, per germline. J was trimmed by 1 base and V by 3 bases; bases with no gene match: 4. The CDR3 spans 15 residues. This CDR3 is CAISEQGTGTDTQYF. The CDR3, as DNA: TGTGCCATCAGTGAACAGGGGACGGGCACAGATACGCAGTATTTT.

This clone occurred a few times. The chain employs TRBV6-1 and TRBJ2-5; no definite D call. Trimming left V 10 bases short and J 7 bases short, with 19 bases between. Germline assignment: CDR1 MNHNS and CDR2 SASEGT. The CDR3 totals 13 residues. The DNA of the CDR3 is TGTGCCATCAATAGCCCCCCCCGAGGGACCCAGTACTTC. It yields the protein CAINSPPRGTQYF.

The chain employs TRBV7-3 and TRBJ1-5, with no clear D. Germline values: CDR1 SGHTA, CDR2 FQGTGA. The CDR3 is 13 residues long. V shed 2 bases and J shed 3 bases, with 5 bases lying between them. This CDR3 reads CASSLYDNQPQHF. CDR3 DNA: TGTGCCAGCAGCTTATACGACAATCAGCCCCAGCATTTT.

The chain links TRBV7-3 to TRBJ2-3; D is unresolved. The CDR3 totals 14 residues. V dropped 1 base and J dropped 4 bases, with 9 bases sitting between them. Per the germline V gene, CDR1 is SGHTA and CDR2 is FQGTGA. The CDR3 spells CASSLNRQSDTQYF. In DNA, the CDR3 is TGTGCCAGCAGCTTAAATCGGCAATCAGATACGCAGTATTTT.

The chain links TRBV19 to TRBJ2-3, with 10 positions matching TRBD2. Germline values: CDR1 LNHDA, CDR2 SQIVND (reference sequence). J gave up 0 bases and V 2 bases, and 8 bases lay outside the gene matches. This CDR3 contains 18 residues. CDR3 amino acids: CASSILAGATSSTDTQYF. CDR3 bases: TGTGCCAGTAGTATACTAGCGGGAGCCACGTCCAGCACAGATACGCAGTATTTT.

This clone has a single count. The chain is built from TRBV5-1 and TRBJ2-7; 9 bases map to TRBD2. The CDR3 consists of 15 residues. CDR1 is SGHRS and CDR2 is YFSETQ in the germline V gene. Trimming took 3 bases from V and 6 from J; bases not matched to a gene: 10. The CDR3 bases are TGCGCCAGCAGCTCAGAGGCGGGAGGGCCACTCGAGCAGTACTTC. Amino acid sequence: CASSSEAGGPLEQYF.

This sequence joins TRBV25-1 and TRBJ2-4; 9 positions match TRBD2. Germline assignment: CDR1 MGHDK and CDR2 SYGVNS. The CDR3 consists of 16 residues. J lost 0 bases, V lost 8 bases, and 8 bases had no gene match. CDR3 sequence reads: CASLVSGGLAKNIQYF. The CDR3 DNA reads TGTGCCAGCCTCGTTAGCGGGGGCCTAGCCAAAAACATTCAGTACTTC.

The genes are TRBV14 and TRBJ2-5; TRBD1 agrees at 9 bases. Germline V gene sequence: CDR1 SGHDN, CDR2 FVKESK. The CDR3 runs to 15 residues. V lost 6 bases, J lost 5 bases, and 10 bases stayed unmatched. For the CDR3, the DNA is TGTGCCAGCAGTCAAATCGTAGGACAGGGGGAGACCCAGTACTTC. Protein product: CASSQIVGQGETQYF. Full variable domain (rest looked up from reference TRBV14 and TRBJ2-5): EAGVTQFPSHSVIEKGQTVTLRCDPISGHDNLYWYRRVMGKEIKFLLHFVKESKQDESGMPNNRFLAERTGGTYSTLKVQPAELEDSGVYFCASSQIVGQGETQYFGPGTRLLVL.

The V call is TRBV2, the J call TRBJ1-2; no clear D gene. CDR3 size: 14 residues. CDR1 is SNHLY, CDR2 FYNNEI, per germline. Trimming left V 3 bases short and J 7 bases short, with 15 bases between. CDR3: CASSDLGQSPGYTF. CDR3 sequence (DNA): TGTGCCAGCAGTGACCTAGGCCAGTCGCCTGGCTACACCTTC. Full variable domain (missing parts from reference TRBV2 and TRBJ1-2): EPEVTQTPSHQVTQMGQEVILRCVPISNHLYFYWYRQILGQKVEFLVSFYNNEISEKSEIFDDQFSVERPDGSNFTLKIRSTKLEDSAMYFCASSDLGQSPGYTFGSGTRLTVV.

The chain employs TRBV19 and TRBJ1-5, with D uncertain. The CDR3 runs 12 residues. Germline lookup yields CDR1 LNHDA and CDR2 SQIVND (reference sequence). Trimming took 6 bases from V and 7 from J, leaving 10 bases between them. DNA of the CDR3: TGTGCCAGTAGCCCACGAAAACAGCCCCAGCATTTT. Translation: CASSPRKQPQHF.

In its sample, this clone was seen a few times. Other DNA sequences in this specimen translate into the identical CDR3. J is TRBJ2-5 and V is TRBV5-1; perhaps D is TRBD1 or TRBD2 (5 bases each). The CDR3 has 13 residues. From germline, CDR1 is SGHRS and CDR2 YFSETQ. Trimming shortened V by 0 bases and J by 2 bases, and 5 bases separated the two germline ends. The CDR3 coding sequence is TGCGCCAGCAGCTTGGGGGGGCAAGAGACCCAGTACTTC. Residues: CASSLGGQETQYF. Variable domain in full (rest from reference TRBV5-1 and TRBJ2-5): KAGVTQTPRYLIKTRGQQVTLSCSPISGHRSVSWYQQTPGQGLQFLFEYFSETQRNKGNFPGRFSGRQFSNSRSEMNVSTLELGDSALYLCASSLGGQETQYFGPGTRLLVL.

V and J are TRBV28 and TRBJ2-5, with 12 bases aligning to TRBD2. There are 13 residues in the CDR3. CDR1 and CDR2 from the germline V gene are MDHEN and SYDVKM. Losses at the gene ends were 10 bases for V and 5 bases for J; bases not matched to a gene: 5. CDR3: CATGLAGWETQYF. The CDR3 coding sequence is TGTGCCACGGGACTAGCGGGCTGGGAGACCCAGTACTTC.

V is TRBV4-2 and J is TRBJ2-5; a possible D gene is TRBD1 (6 bases). V was trimmed by 0 bases and J by 5 bases, leaving 13 bases between them. Germline assignment: CDR1 LGHNA and CDR2 YNFKEQ. This CDR3 contains 15 residues. The DNA for the CDR3 is TGTGCCAGCAGCCAAGATCAGCAGGGGTGGGAGACCCAGTACTTC. Its translation is CASSQDQQGWETQYF.

This clone was counted only a few times. The V gene is TRBV10-1, the J gene TRBJ2-1; 7 bases are a match to TRBD1. CDR1 is WNHNN and CDR2 is SYGVQD in the germline V gene (reference sequence). V lost 10 bases, J lost 5 bases, and 5 bases stayed unmatched. This CDR3 is built from 12 residues. CDR3 loop: CATRDSNNEQFF. CDR3 sequence (DNA): TGCGCCACCCGGGACAGCAACAATGAGCAGTTCTTC.

The chain links TRBV5-1 to TRBJ2-1, with unresolved D. Germline loops: CDR1 SGHRS, CDR2 YFSETQ. The V gene lost 4 bases and the J gene lost 6 bases, with 14 bases spanning the gap. The CDR3 runs to 14 residues. In DNA form, the CDR3 reads TGCGCCAGCAGCCTTGGAGCAGAGTTCAATGAGCAGTTCTTC. It translates to CASSLGAEFNEQFF.

V and J are TRBV7-8 and TRBJ1-2; D remains unclear. Per the germline V gene, CDR1 is SGHVS and CDR2 is FQNEAQ. The CDR3 has 14 amino acids. With 0 bases removed from V and 5 bases from J, the gap between germline ends came to 10 bases. Written as DNA, the CDR3 is TGTGCCAGCAGCTTAGCGTTGACGGTGTATGGCTACACCTTC. Translated: CASSLALTVYGYTF.

V usage is TRBV18 and J usage is TRBJ2-7; 7 positions match TRBD1. The germline V gene encodes CDR1 KGHSH and CDR2 LQKENI. The CDR3 spans 14 residues. J gave up 4 bases and V 0 bases, and 3 bases lay outside the gene matches. The CDR3 loop is CASSPPTGKYEQYF. The DNA for the CDR3 is TGTGCCAGCTCACCACCGACAGGGAAGTACGAGCAGTACTTC.

This clone has just one count. V and J are TRBV7-8 and TRBJ1-3; tentative D call: TRBD1 (5 bases). Germline V gives CDR1 SGHVS, CDR2 FQNEAQ. Trimming removed 4 bases from V and 2 bases from J, with 9 bases in between. The CDR3 is made up of 14 amino acids. The DNA for the CDR3 is TGTGCCAGCAGCTCGGACACCACTGGAAACACCATATATTTT. Amino acids: CASSSDTTGNTIYF. The full variable domain, with the rest looked up from reference TRBV7-8 and TRBJ1-3, is GAGVSQSPRYKVAKRGQDVALRCDPISGHVSLFWYQQALGQGPEFLTYFQNEAQLDKSGLPSDRFFAERPEGSVSTLKIQRTQQEDSAVYLCASSSDTTGNTIYFGEGSWLTVV.

This chain uses TRBV28 with TRBJ1-1, with a weak D call TRBD1 (6 bases). V shed 8 bases and J shed 0 bases, with 19 bases lying between them. Germline V gene data show CDR1 as MDHEN and CDR2 as SYDVKM. This CDR3 has 16 residues. Here the CDR3 reads CASLEIGGPMNTEAFF. The CDR3 nucleotides read TGTGCCAGCCTAGAGATTGGGGGGCCGATGAACACTGAAGCTTTCTTT.